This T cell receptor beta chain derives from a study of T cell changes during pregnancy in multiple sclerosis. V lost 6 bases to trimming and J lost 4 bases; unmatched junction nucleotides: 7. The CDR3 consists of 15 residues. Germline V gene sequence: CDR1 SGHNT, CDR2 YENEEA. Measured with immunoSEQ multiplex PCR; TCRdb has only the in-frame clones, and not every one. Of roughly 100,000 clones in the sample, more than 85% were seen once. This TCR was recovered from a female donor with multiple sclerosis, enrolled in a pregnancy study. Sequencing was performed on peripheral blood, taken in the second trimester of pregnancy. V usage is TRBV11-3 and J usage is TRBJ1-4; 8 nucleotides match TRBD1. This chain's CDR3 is CASSVGTGDNEKLFF. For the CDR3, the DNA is TGTGCCAGCAGTGTGGGGACAGGAGATAATGAAAAACTGTTTTTT.